One sample yielded the 4 T cell receptor beta chains listed below, sequenced in a study of blood T cells in healthy people across ages. Then a second PCR, running about 6 to 11 cycles, was carried out with a sample-barcoded 5' primer and a J-beta primer mix. TCRdb ran MiXCR on the 5' RACE reads and lists one entry per CDR3 protein. In the table there are some 940,000 distinct CDR3 sequences, about 29% of which are singletons. The sample also formed part of further work on T cells of mothers and their children.

Material for sequencing was blood. The source is a middle-aged woman in good health.

This clonotype was counted at least ten times. The chain employs TRBV25-1 and TRBJ2-5; D is perhaps TRBD2 (5 bases). From germline, CDR1 is MGHDK and CDR2 SYGVNS. V lost 2 bases and J lost 0, with 13 bases in between. This CDR3 comprises 16 residues. CDR3 amino acids: CASSEKDSWYQETQYF. The DNA of the CDR3 is TGTGCCAGCAGTGAAAAGGACTCCTGGTACCAAGAGACCCAGTACTTC.

This clonotype was counted only a few times. Being one base from a much bigger clone, this may be a read error. The rearrangement uses TRBV29-1 and TRBJ2-7; D is unresolved. The CDR3 covers 11 residues. CDR1 and CDR2 from the germline V gene are SQVTM and ANQGSEA. The CDR3 nucleotides read TGCAGCGTTGAAAGGACCACCGAGCGGTACTTC. This sequence encodes CSVERTTERYF.

CDR3 sequence (DNA): TGCAGCGTCGAGATAGTCTCTGGGGCCAACGTCCTGACTTTC. As protein: CSVEIVSGANVLTF. This sequence joins TRBV29-1 and TRBJ2-6; D gene ambiguous. CDR3 size: 14 residues. V was clipped by 6 bases and J by 0 bases, with 9 bases between them. Germline V lookup: CDR1 SQVTM, CDR2 ANQGSEA.

This clonotype was recorded many times. The rearrangement links TRBV9 to TRBJ2-1, with 7 bases matching TRBD2. Germline V CDR1 and CDR2: SGDLS, YYNGEE. The V gene end was trimmed by 2 bases and the J gene end by 3 bases; junction bases not matched to a gene: 14. The CDR3 consists of 18 residues. The CDR3 DNA reads TGTGCCAGCAGCGTTCGCCGACAGAGCCGGGGGGTCTACAATGAGCAGTTCTTC. This translates into CASSVRRQSRGVYNEQFF.